This TCR beta chain was profiled in a study of cytomegalovirus exposure and HLA in healthy donors. The CDR3 runs 14 residues. Germline CDR1 is GTSNPN and CDR2 is SVGIG (reference sequence). Trimming removed 1 base at V and 0 bases at J, with 10 bases between. Researchers ran the PCR with 60 Vbeta and 13 Jbeta primers. Here immunoSEQ multiplex PCR was the method, and the copy in TCRdb shows in-frame clones only, minus some. This sample has 60,000 to 80,000 clones; around 80% occur once, and the top ten carry under 3%. The receptor's source is a woman aged 25 to 39 in good health and CMV-seronegative. The sequencing sample was made of PBMCs. V is TRBV30 and J is TRBJ2-7; D ambiguous. The CDR3 bases are TGTGCCTGGAGTGAAAGAGGCGGCTCCTACGAGCAGTACGTC. Translation: CAWSERGGSYEQYV.